This TCR beta chain derives from a study of cytomegalovirus exposure and HLA in healthy donors. As to this clone: Its antigen is not identified.

Study results and limitations: Presence/absence analyses supposed approximately even sequencing depth among donors. Links to common viral pathogens appeared, in a later analysis, for several of the most significant clusters.

From germline, CDR1 is MNHEY and CDR2 SVGAGI. CDR3 size: 13 residues. V lost 5 bases to trimming and J lost 5 bases; unmatched junction nucleotides: 3. The PCR was carried out with 60 Vbeta primers and 13 Jbeta primers. TCRdb's copy holds only in-frame clones and misses some; the assay was immunoSEQ multiplex PCR. Of approximately 150,000 clones in the sample, roughly 80% are singletons; the top ten hold 1.9%. Each donor was healthy, and each was a bone marrow donor. V and J are TRBV6-5 and TRBJ1-5; TRBD1 matches 7 bases. The sequence was collected from a human donor in good health. The sample comprised PBMCs. CDR3 loop: CASSPRGDQPQHF. The CDR3 DNA is TGTGCCAGCAGTCCCAGGGGGGATCAGCCCCAGCATTTT.